The T cell receptor beta chain under discussion was sequenced for a study of cytomegalovirus exposure and HLA in healthy donors. The CDR3 totals 16 residues. Looked up from germline, CDR1 is LNHDA and CDR2 is SQIVND (reference sequence). J gave up 0 bases and V 3 bases, and 5 bases lay outside the gene matches. Donors were ostensibly healthy at sampling, although undocumented immune exposures were probable. Researchers ran the PCR with 60 Vbeta and 13 Jbeta primers. Profiling relied on immunoSEQ multiplex PCR, and the TCRdb table lists in-frame clones only, not all of them. Altogether about 94,000 clones are present, more than 60% being singletons, with the ten largest covering around 4.2%. A remark on this clone: Antigen specificity is unknown.

Findings of the study overall: CMV serostatus was the only immune exposure information that was available. A later analysis found common viral pathogens apparently linked to several of the most significant clusters. Analysis was carried out at a later point, and it linked a missense DCLRE1C variant to TCR beta V- and J-gene trimming.

The sample was PBMCs. The rearrangement links TRBV19 to TRBJ1-5, with 7 positions matching TRBD1. This TCR was recovered from a young man in good health and CMV-seronegative. DNA for the CDR3: TGTGCCAGTAGTATCCGGACAGGCAATAGCAATCAGCCCCAGCATTTT. It codes for CASSIRTGNSNQPQHF.